A selection of T cell receptor beta chains follows, all from one sample in a study of control samples from healthy donors and cancer patients. Assay used: immunoSEQ multiplex PCR; TCRdb lists only in-frame clones, some missing. This table has about 92,000 clones, roughly 86% appearing once. Material for sequencing was blood. The receptors originated from an older woman in good health. Both conserved end residues are part of each CDR3. A D gene is named only where the DNA matches it firmly. A clone size is listed for some rows: how often the clone was seen (once, few, many), or a class if it is expanded.

size,J,D,V,DNA,CDR3
few,TRBJ1-1,.,TRBV27,TGTGCCAGCAGTTTAATGCCCACATTGAACACTGAAGCTTTCTTT,CASSLMPTLNTEAFF
.,TRBJ1-1,TRBD1,TRBV19,TGTGCCAGTAGTCTCTGGACAGGGCGGAACACTGAAGCTTTCTTT,CASSLWTGRNTEAFF
.,TRBJ1-6,TRBD1,TRBV28,TGTGCCAGCAGTTTCCCAGGGGGTAATTCACCCCTCCACTTT,CASSFPGGNSPLHF
.,TRBJ2-5,TRBD1,TRBV10-3,TGTGCCATCAGTGGTTCAGGGACAGGTCAAGAGACCCAGTACTTC,CAISGSGTGQETQYF
.,TRBJ1-3,.,TRBV6-5,TGTGCCAGCAGGTCGTTGGGGGTGGTTGGAAACACCATATATTTT,CASRSLGVVGNTIYF
.,TRBJ2-1,.,TRBV6-6,TGTGCCAGCAGTTACTCGACTAGTGATTACAATGAGCAGTTCTTC,CASSYSTSDYNEQFF
.,TRBJ1-1,.,TRBV11-2,TGTGCCAGCAGCTTTGGGGGGCTTGGCACTGAAGCTTTCTTT,CASSFGGLGTEAFF
.,TRBJ2-5,.,TRBV7-9,TGTGCCAGCAGCCCCATACAGGAGACCCAGTACTTC,CASSPIQETQYF
.,TRBJ2-7,TRBD2,TRBV7-8,TGTGCCAGCAGCTTAGGGGAGGGCACAAATCCTTTATTC,CASSLGEGTNPLF
.,TRBJ2-7,TRBD2,TRBV27,TGTGCCAGCAGTCCGCGGACTAGCGGGAGGGGGGTGGTGGAGCAGTACTTC,CASSPRTSGRGVVEQYF
.,TRBJ2-1,TRBD1,TRBV5-6,TGTGCCAGCAGTTATACCGGGACAGGGGCGGACAATGAGCAGTTCTTC,CASSYTGTGADNEQFF
.,TRBJ2-3,TRBD2,TRBV5-1,TGCGCCAGCAGCCCCCGACTAGCGGGGAGCACAGATACGCAGTATTTT,CASSPRLAGSTDTQYF
.,TRBJ2-3,TRBD2,TRBV9,TGTGCCAGCAGCACCGTAGCTCCCTTCGGGGGGGCAAGTACGCAGTATTTT,CASSTVAPFGGASTQYF
.,TRBJ1-1,.,TRBV19,TGTGCCAGTAGTACCTGGGGCAACACTGAAGCTTTCTTT,CASSTWGNTEAFF
.,TRBJ1-1,.,TRBV13,TGTGCCAGCAGCTTAAGAAAATTTGACGGGAACACTGAAGCTTTCTTT,CASSLRKFDGNTEAFF
.,TRBJ2-5,.,TRBV11-3,TGTGCCAGCAGCTCACAGGGATCCGCGGGGGAGACCCAGTACTTC,CASSSQGSAGETQYF
.,TRBJ1-1,.,TRBV29-1,TGCAGCGTTGCCAGAAGTGCGCTGAACACTGAAGCTTTCTTT,CSVARSALNTEAFF
.,TRBJ2-1,TRBD1,TRBV7-2,TGTGCCAGCAGCTGGCCAGGGGGCTACAATGAGCAGTTCTTC,CASSWPGGYNEQFF
.,TRBJ2-2,TRBD2,TRBV19,TGTGCCAGTAGTACTGGGGGGGGTGGTCGCACCGGGGAGCTGTTTTTT,CASSTGGGGRTGELFF
.,TRBJ2-5,TRBD1,TRBV6-2/TRBV6-3,TGTGCCAGCAGTTACGTGGGACAGGGGACCCAGTACTTC,CASSYVGQGTQYF
.,TRBJ1-1,.,TRBV18,TGTGCCAGCTCCTCCAGAGGGGGGTACACTGAAGCTTTCTTT,CASSSRGGYTEAFF
.,TRBJ1-5,.,TRBV18,TGTGCCAGCTCGGATTACAATCAGCCCCAGCATTTT,CASSDYNQPQHF